The 16 T cell receptor beta chains in this list originate from one sample, sequenced in a study of early T cells in non-severe SARS-CoV-2 infection. TCRdb ran MiXCR on the 5' RACE reads and lists one entry per CDR3 protein. The sample shows under 85,000 distinct CDR3 sequences, approximately 12% of them seen only once. Specimen: whole blood. These receptors came from an adult who was a healthcare worker with PCR-confirmed SARS-CoV-2 infection or an uninfected control (not recorded which).

The V gene is TRBV5-1, the J gene TRBJ2-1, with D possibly TRBD2 on 6 matching bases. Germline assignment: CDR1 SGHRS and CDR2 YFSETQ. The length of the CDR3 is 13 residues. Trimming pared 2 bases from V and 7 bases from J, leaving 10 bases between. CDR3 DNA: TGCGCCAGCAGCTTAACTAGCTGGAATGAGCAGTTCTTC. Encoded protein: CASSLTSWNEQFF.

This clonotype has ten or more counts. The chain recombines TRBV5-5 with TRBJ1-6; TRBD1 is a possible D gene (6 bases). Germline V CDR1 and CDR2: SGHKS, YYEKEE (reference sequence). V was pared by 1 base and J by 8 bases, with 13 bases between. The CDR3 covers 15 residues. The CDR3 bases are TGTGCCAGCAGCTTGCCCCAACAGGGATATTCACCCCTCCACTTT. This sequence encodes CASSLPQQGYSPLHF.

This clonotype occurred a few times. The chain employs TRBV7-6 and TRBJ1-1; D is undetermined. CDR1 and CDR2 (germline): SGHVS, FNYEAQ. Trimming pared 2 bases from V and 0 bases from J, leaving 4 bases between. The CDR3 has 13 residues. The CDR3 loop is CASSLQVNTEAFF. The CDR3 DNA reads as TGTGCCAGCAGCTTACAGGTGAACACTGAAGCTTTCTTT.

The chain recombines TRBV5-1 with TRBJ1-1; TRBD1 matches 9 bases. The germline gives CDR1 SGHRS, CDR2 YFSETQ. V shed 2 bases and J 3 bases; nucleotides not matched to a gene: 2. This CDR3 contains 14 residues. For the CDR3, the DNA is TGCGCCAGCAGCTTCCGGACAGGGGACACTGAAGCTTTCTTT. This gives the protein CASSFRTGDTEAFF.

DNA of the CDR3: TGCGCCAGCAAATCCGGGGGACTGGACACCGGGGAGCTGTTTTTT. It specifies CASKSGGLDTGELFF. V gene TRBV5-1 combines with J gene TRBJ2-2, with D maybe TRBD2 (6 bases). Trimming cost V 6 bases and J 3 bases, with 15 bases left between them. Germline values: CDR1 SGHRS, CDR2 YFSETQ. The CDR3 covers 15 residues.

This rearrangement joins TRBV29-1 to TRBJ1-2; the match to TRBD1 covers 12 bases. The J segment lost 4 bases and the V segment lost 7 bases, leaving 4 bases of the junction unmatched. Germline V gene sequence: CDR1 SQVTM, CDR2 ANQGSEA. The CDR3 consists of 13 residues. DNA of the CDR3: TGCAGCGCGGGGACAGGGGGCGCCTATGGCTACACCTTC. This gives the protein CSAGTGGAYGYTF.

This clonotype appeared a few times. The gene calls are TRBV6-6 and TRBJ2-7; no definite D call. V was pared by 7 bases and J by 6 bases, with 13 bases between. Germline V gives CDR1 MNHNY, CDR2 SVGAGI (reference sequence). This CDR3 has 12 amino acids. CDR3 DNA: TGTGCCAGCAATGAGCACCCCAGCGAGCAGTACTTC. Encoded protein: CASNEHPSEQYF.

This chain joins TRBV3-1 and TRBJ1-2; D not resolved. The CDR3 length is 13 residues. Germline-derived CDR1 and CDR2 are LGHDT and YNNKEL (reference sequence). Trimming took 2 bases from V and 5 from J, leaving 9 bases between them. The CDR3 is CASSQKSGYGYTF. CDR3 sequence (DNA): TGTGCCAGCAGCCAAAAATCGGGGTATGGCTACACCTTC.

The rearrangement joins TRBV6-2 or TRBV6-3 to TRBJ1-1, with a tentative D call TRBD1 (6 bases). Trimming cost V 7 bases and J 10 bases, with 16 bases left between them. This CDR3 contains 12 residues. The germline gives CDR1 MNHEY, CDR2 SVGEGT. The CDR3 DNA is TGTGCCAGCAACTTACAGGGTAGAAGAGCTTTCTTT. Amino acids: CASNLQGRRAFF.

The chain has TRBV6-2 or TRBV6-3 and TRBJ2-3; 7 bases line up with TRBD2. In germline, CDR1 is MNHEY, CDR2 SVGEGT. This CDR3 is 13 amino acids long. The V gene end was trimmed by 6 bases and the J gene end by 5 bases; junction bases not matched to a gene: 5. The CDR3 region is CASSWAGEDTQYF. The CDR3 nucleotides read TGTGCCAGCAGCTGGGCGGGAGAAGATACGCAGTATTTT.

The V and J genes are TRBV14 and TRBJ2-7, with D possibly called TRBD1 or TRBD2 (5 bases each). V gave up 3 bases and J gave up 2 bases, with 14 bases separating them. This CDR3 region has 15 residues. From germline, CDR1 is SGHDN and CDR2 FVKESK. CDR3 DNA sequence: TGTGCCAGCAGCCACGGACCGGGACCAACCTACGAGCAGTACTTC. Translation: CASSHGPGPTYEQYF.

This clonotype appeared a few times. This chain connects TRBV7-9 to TRBJ2-7; no reliable D call. The CDR3 consists of 14 residues. Germline V gene sequence: CDR1 SEHNR, CDR2 FQNEAQ (reference sequence). Trimming took off 4 bases at V and 1 base at J, with 11 bases between the two ends. CDR3 in amino acids: CASSSGRISYEQYF. Here the CDR3 DNA reads TGTGCCAGCAGCTCCGGCCGAATTTCCTACGAGCAGTACTTC.

V gene TRBV12-3 or TRBV12-4 combines with J gene TRBJ2-3, with TRBD2 as a possible D gene (5 bases). V was cut by 6 bases and J by 6 bases, with 13 bases left in between. This CDR3 spans 13 amino acids. The CDR3 region is CASSPLGLDTQYF. In DNA form, the CDR3 reads TGTGCCAGCAGCCCACTAGGATTGGATACGCAGTATTTT.

For the CDR3, the DNA is TGTGCCAGCAGCTTACACGATCCGGGACTAGGGGGTGGTGAGCAGTTCTTC. It codes for CASSLHDPGLGGGEQFF. The V call is TRBV7-9, the J call TRBJ2-1, with 8 bases lining up with TRBD2. V was clipped by 2 bases and J by 9 bases; unmatched bases: 15. Germline CDR1 SEHNR, CDR2 FQNEAQ (reference sequence). The CDR3 runs to 17 residues.

This clonotype was counted only a few times. The J gene is TRBJ1-2, the V gene TRBV29-1; a possible D gene is TRBD1 (5 bases). CDR1 and CDR2 (germline): SQVTM, ANQGSEA. This CDR3 spans 11 amino acids. Deletions cut 1 base from V and 8 bases from J, with 8 bases between. Here the CDR3 reads CSVEGGAGYTF. The CDR3 DNA is TGCAGCGTTGAAGGCGGGGCCGGCTACACCTTC.

The chain couples TRBV7-6 to TRBJ2-7, with 8 bases fitting TRBD1. The CDR3 covers 16 residues. Germline loops: CDR1 SGHVS, CDR2 FNYEAQ. V shed 5 bases, J shed 3 bases, and the junction held 12 bases outside the gene matches. CDR3 protein: CASSPPGRGLDYEQYF. The CDR3 nucleotides are TGTGCCAGCAGCCCCCCGGGCAGGGGGCTAGACTACGAGCAGTACTTC.